The entry below gives a single TCR beta chain sequence along with its context. This clonotype was recorded many times. Its specific antigen is unknown. No much larger clone is present one base from it, and per-base qualities are unavailable. This entry belongs to a study of T cells after yellow fever vaccination (dated by TCRdb to about 2019). With respect to the entire study: The SMART-Seq v4 Ultra Low Input RNA kit was used to prepare libraries from fractions with low cell numbers. To track T-cell clones before and after primary and booster YFV17D yellow fever vaccination, bulk TCR alpha and beta repertoires were sequenced longitudinally. The cohort comprised two healthy male donors, one aged 18 to 30 and one aged 30 to 40 years. Bulk PBMC replicates and cell subsets were isolated from blood drawn at multiple timepoints before and after both primary and secondary immunization. Points the paper makes about the study in general: FACS-sorted repertoires could contain abundant contaminating clonotypes from the bulk population, so computational filtering was required. Compared with the primary T-cell response, the secondary T-cell response was weaker but faster, peaking on day 5 rather than day 15. After the booster, most of the clones that had expanded following primary vaccination were detected again (96% of CD4 and roughly 88% of CD8), which suggests that memory was broadly maintained. A small fraction of clonotypes appeared in both the CD4 and CD8 compartments, likely as a result of convergent recombination. Only a couple of donors were included in the study, so the extent to which the findings can be generalized is limited.

The intended sense of this specimen's treatment or condition label: live attenuated yellow fever vaccine strain. PBMCs were isolated from peripheral blood using a standard Ficoll-Paque protocol. Dynabeads CD4 and CD8 positive selection kits were used to isolate CD4 and CD8 T-cell fractions. TriZol was used to extract RNA from bulk PBMCs, CD4 and CD8 fractions, and dextramer-positive and dextramer-negative fractions. Taken from cysteine to phenylalanine, the CDR3 has 16 residues. Of all the DNA, just the CDR3 is kept, 48 bases in frame from base 1. According to the germline V gene (reference sequence), CDR1 reads MNHEY and CDR2 reads SMNVEV. Unmatched junction bases come to 1, with V trimmed by 2 bases and J by 2 bases. Synthesis of TCR cDNA relied on 5'RACE template switching, a step that introduced a universal primer site along with unique molecular identifiers. cDNA synthesis was primed from both the TCR alpha and TCR beta constant segments. Two PCR steps were used to amplify libraries, with sample barcodes and sequencing adapters being added in the second step. Libraries were sequenced on Illumina HiSeq 2500 (2x100 bp) or NovaSeq (2x150 bp). The original methods were these. MIGEC was used to demultiplex reads and collapse the reads into UMI consensus sequences, and MiXCR was used for V(D)J alignment. Vaccine-responding clonotypes were defined with edgeR using replicate PBMC samples, requiring FDR below 0.01 and a log2 fold change above 5 up to day 15. Each bulk clonotype received a CD4 or CD8 identity based on whether the sequenced CD4 or CD8 repertoire contained that clonotype at higher abundance. TCRdb took the public reads, trimmed them with fastp at Q25, ran MiXCR for clone calling and kept in-frame beta chains. Rows with one shared CDR3 protein collapse into an entry with the most common genes and DNA. It is TCRdb's table, rather than the study itself, that gives the V and J calls and clone size. In this sample the table shows around 250,000 distinct CDR3 sequences, less than 9% of which occur a single time. The ten most abundant clones make up roughly 0.86% of the sample.

The clonotype originates from a man aged 30 to 45 who received the YFV17D yellow fever vaccine. Recombination linked TRBV27 to TRBJ2-5; 14 middle bases align to TRBD2. The sequencing here drew on CD4+ T cells sorted from PBMCs, taken 15 days after the yellow fever booster vaccination. The CDR3 region reads CASSLRLAGGQETQYF. At the DNA level, the sequence is TGTGCCAGCAGTTTAAGACTAGCGGGAGGGCAAGAGACCCAGTACTTC.